These 29 T cell receptor beta chains were all obtained from the same sample, sequenced in a study of cytomegalovirus exposure and HLA in healthy donors. The PCR was carried out with 60 Vbeta primers and 13 Jbeta primers. TCRdb keeps only in-frame clones here, not all; method: immunoSEQ multiplex PCR. The repertoire table contains about 200,000 clones. Sequenced sample: PBMCs. The receptors come from a girl aged 2-10 years in good health and CMV-seropositive.

The V gene is TRBV30, the J gene TRBJ2-5, with D possibly TRBD1 on 6 matching bases. The CDR3 has 12 residues. CDR1 and CDR2 (germline): GTSNPN, SVGIG (reference sequence). V lost 1 base, J lost 11 bases, and 14 bases lay in between. CDR3 region: CAWSGTRGSQYF. The DNA of the CDR3 is TGTGCCTGGAGTGGGACCAGGGGTAGTCAGTACTTC.

The chain couples TRBV28 to TRBJ1-1; maybe TRBD1 (6 bases). The CDR3 is 15 amino acids. V was pared by 2 bases and J by 3 bases, with 13 bases between. Germline-derived CDR1 and CDR2 are MDHEN and SYDVKM. Here the CDR3 reads CASSLAPRGDTEAFF. Written as DNA, the CDR3 is TGTGCCAGCAGTTTAGCCCCCAGGGGAGACACTGAAGCTTTCTTT.

The rearrangement uses TRBV2 and TRBJ2-5; D is perhaps TRBD2 (6 bases). V lost 0 bases and J lost 5, with 22 bases in between. Germline CDR1 SNHLY, CDR2 FYNNEI. This CDR3 comprises 18 residues. As DNA, the CDR3 is TGTGCCAGCAGTGAAGCGCTTCCGTACTCTGGGGGGACGGAGACCCAGTACTTC. This encodes CASSEALPYSGGTETQYF.

V gene TRBV7-9 combines with J gene TRBJ1-4; 8 nucleotides align to TRBD1. The CDR3 is 16 amino acids. The germline gives CDR1 SEHNR, CDR2 FQNEAQ (reference sequence). Unmatched junction bases numbered 7, after V lost 2 bases and J lost 5 bases. The CDR3, as DNA: TGTGCCAGCAGCTTACCCCGACAGGGGAGAAATGAAAAACTGTTTTTT. Its translation: CASSLPRQGRNEKLFF.

The chain uses TRBV28 and TRBJ1-1; D is ambiguous. The CDR3 runs to 11 residues. From germline, CDR1 is MDHEN and CDR2 SYDVKM. With 11 bases removed from V and 1 base from J, the gap between germline ends came to 8 bases. The CDR3 nucleotides read TGTGCCCCCGGGAGGAACACTGAAGCTTTCTTT. Residues: CAPGRNTEAFF. The full variable domain, in which reference TRBV28 and TRBJ1-1 provide the parts outside the CDR3, is DVKVTQSSRYLVKRTGEKVFLECVQDMDHENMFWYRQDPGLGLRLIYFSYDVKMKEKGDIPEGYSVSREKKERFSLILESASTNQTSMYLCAPGRNTEAFFGQGTRLTVV.

V and J are TRBV27 and TRBJ2-1; tentative D call: TRBD2 (5 bases). In germline, CDR1 is MNHEY, CDR2 SMNVEV (reference sequence). The CDR3 has 16 amino acids. V was shortened by 0 bases and J by 0 bases, with 9 bases between the two germline ends. The CDR3 sequence: CASSLSGVVSYNEQFF. The CDR3 nucleotides are TGTGCCAGCAGTTTATCGGGAGTCGTCTCCTACAATGAGCAGTTCTTC.

The V and J genes are TRBV11-1 and TRBJ2-3, with TRBD1 identical over 9 bases. The trim removed 4 bases at V and 4 bases at J, leaving 9 bases unmatched. This CDR3 has 16 residues. Germline V lookup: CDR1 SGHAT, CDR2 FQDESV (reference sequence). The CDR3 DNA reads as TGTGCCAGCAGCTACGTTTGGGACAGGGCGTCAGATACGCAGTATTTT. Translating it yields CASSYVWDRASDTQYF.

The chain uses TRBV2 and TRBJ2-5, with a tentative D call TRBD1 (6 bases). With 8 bases removed from V and 7 bases from J, the gap between germline ends came to 26 bases. CDR3 length: 16 amino acids. Germline V CDR1 and CDR2: SNHLY, FYNNEI. The CDR3 DNA follows: TGTGCCAGCGCCCCCCTCCGAGGCAGGGGTGGTGGGACCCAGTACTTC. It translates to CASAPLRGRGGGTQYF.

The gene calls are TRBV27 and TRBJ2-5; TRBD2 might be the D (5 bases). Trimming left V 3 bases short and J 1 base short, with 9 bases between. This CDR3 region has 14 residues. Germline lookup yields CDR1 MNHEY and CDR2 SMNVEV (reference sequence). The CDR3 DNA is TGTGCCAGCAGTTTCCGGGGATCCCAAGAGACCCAGTACTTC. It is translated as CASSFRGSQETQYF.

The V gene is TRBV7-9, the J gene TRBJ2-5, with TRBD2 matching over 11 bases. The CDR3 is made up of 17 amino acids. Germline V CDR1 and CDR2: SEHNR, FQNEAQ (reference sequence). Trimming at V came to 3 bases and at J to 2 bases, leaving 8 bases not matched to a gene. CDR3 bases: TGTGCCAGCAGCTTTACGCCCGGGACTAGCGGACAAGAGACCCAGTACTTC. Protein sequence: CASSFTPGTSGQETQYF.

This sequence joins TRBV2 and TRBJ1-5; 9 bases map to TRBD1. The CDR3 extends over 15 amino acids. V gave up 4 bases and J gave up 0 bases; unmatched junction bases: 1. Germline V gives CDR1 SNHLY, CDR2 FYNNEI. The CDR3 sequence: CASSGDRASNQPQHF. DNA for the CDR3: TGTGCCAGCAGTGGGGACAGGGCTAGCAATCAGCCCCAGCATTTT.

CDR3 loop: CASSSLGLADSSSYEQYF. Here the CDR3 DNA reads TGTGCCAGCAGTAGCTTAGGCCTAGCGGATTCGAGCTCCTACGAGCAGTACTTC. The chain joins TRBV11-2 to TRBJ2-5; 7 bases align to TRBD2. The end of the DNA fits TRBJ2-7 better, so the J call may be wrong. From germline, CDR1 is SGHAT and CDR2 FQNNGV. The CDR3 has 18 amino acids.

The gene calls are TRBV7-9 and TRBJ2-3; possible D gene TRBD2, 6 bases. The length of the CDR3 is 18 residues. V lost 2 bases and J lost 4, with 22 bases in between. Germline V CDR1 and CDR2: SEHNR, FQNEAQ (reference sequence). The CDR3 bases are TGTGCCAGCAGCTTACCCACCGGGAGTAGGGGTACCTCAGATACGCAGTATTTT. Translated, it gives CASSLPTGSRGTSDTQYF.

The chain carries TRBV5-3 and TRBJ2-2, with 7 bases lining up with TRBD2. TRBV5-3 belongs to the ORF category, with a function that is uncertain. V trimming: 5 bases; J trimming: 6 bases; junction bases outside the gene matches: 4. This CDR3 has 13 residues. The CDR3 region is CARRLAAAGELFF. The CDR3 DNA follows: TGTGCCAGAAGGCTAGCGGCTGCCGGGGAGCTGTTTTTT.

This chain uses TRBV10-3 with TRBJ2-1, with D hard to call. CDR1 and CDR2 (germline): ENHRY, SYGVKD. The V and J ends lost 8 bases and 0 bases respectively, with 11 bases between them. There are 14 residues in the CDR3. The CDR3 DNA follows: TGTGCCATCGCCCCCCGCGGCTCCTACAATGAGCAGTTCTTC. Translated: CAIAPRGSYNEQFF.

The CDR3 DNA sequence: TGTGCCAGCAGTGATTACGAGGGATCCCCCTACGAGCAGTACTTC. Amino acids: CASSDYEGSPYEQYF. The chain couples TRBV6-1 to TRBJ2-7; the D gene is possibly TRBD2 (5 bases). The CDR3 sequence is 15 residues long. Deletions cut 3 bases from V and 2 bases from J, with 14 bases between. Germline CDR1 MNHNS, CDR2 SASEGT.

The CDR3 reads CASSLGVESVLSGANVLTF. For the CDR3, the DNA is TGTGCCAGCTCACTTGGAGTGGAGTCCGTTCTCTCTGGGGCCAACGTCCTGACTTTC. The chain couples TRBV18 to TRBJ2-6; D uncertain. With 4 bases removed from V and 0 bases from J, the gap between germline ends came to 19 bases. The CDR3 is 19 residues long. Germline V gene data show CDR1 as KGHSH and CDR2 as LQKENI.

CDR3 amino acids: CASSLGGSNEQYF. CDR3 DNA: TGCGCCAGCAGCTTGGGTGGTAGCAACGAGCAGTACTTC. This sequence joins TRBV5-1 and TRBJ2-7; D gene uncertain. Germline CDR1 SGHRS, CDR2 YFSETQ. V was shortened by 0 bases and J by 5 bases, with 9 bases between the two germline ends. This CDR3 is built from 13 residues.

The V gene is TRBV7-9, the J gene TRBJ1-1, with a tentative D call TRBD1 (5 bases). V was shortened by 5 bases and J by 1 base, with 11 bases between the two germline ends. The CDR3 loop spans 14 amino acids. Germline loops: CDR1 SEHNR, CDR2 FQNEAQ (reference sequence). The DNA for the CDR3 is TGTGCCAGCAGCATTCAGGGATGGAACACTGAAGCTTTCTTT. It encodes CASSIQGWNTEAFF.

To note about this clone: At one end, the junction sequence differs from germline, possibly due to a read error. The rearrangement joins TRBV29-1 to TRBJ2-3; 8 bases are shared with TRBD2. There are 12 residues in the CDR3. The germline V gene has CDR1 SQVTM and CDR2 ANQGSEA. The CDR3 region has the DNA TGCAGCGTTGAGCGGCTAGCGGGTGGGAAGAATTTT. Amino acid sequence: CSVERLAGGKNF.

The chain joins TRBV18 to TRBJ1-1; 9 bases line up with TRBD1. This CDR3 comprises 14 residues. V lost 2 bases and J lost 4; bases outside the gene matches: 2. Per the germline V gene, CDR1 is KGHSH and CDR2 is LQKENI. The CDR3: CASSPETGGTEAFF. CDR3 nucleotides: TGTGCCAGCTCACCAGAGACAGGGGGCACTGAAGCTTTCTTT.

V and J are TRBV28 and TRBJ2-1; the D gene is possibly TRBD2 (5 bases). V lost 3 bases, J lost 8 bases, and 14 bases lay in between. The CDR3 contains 14 residues. Germline CDR1 MDHEN, CDR2 SYDVKM. As DNA, the CDR3 is TGTGCCAGCAGTTTGGCAGGCACGGAGGATGAGCAGTTCTTC. The encoded protein is CASSLAGTEDEQFF.

The chain combines TRBV7-9 with TRBJ1-1; a weak D match, TRBD1 (5 bases). Germline values: CDR1 SEHNR, CDR2 FQNEAQ (reference sequence). Trimming removed 5 bases from V and 4 bases from J, with 17 bases in between. CDR3 size: 15 residues. The DNA of the CDR3 is TGTGCCAGCAGCCCTGTTTCAGGGAGGATCACTGAAGCTTTCTTT. Translating it yields CASSPVSGRITEAFF.

The chain couples TRBV28 to TRBJ2-1, with D tentatively TRBD2 (6 bases). The V end lost 5 bases, the J end lost 3 bases, and 14 bases lay between the germline ends. Looked up from germline, CDR1 is MDHEN and CDR2 is SYDVKM. The CDR3 is 15 residues long. The CDR3 reads CASSLSGRIYNEQFF. Here the CDR3 DNA reads TGTGCCAGCAGTCTTAGCGGACGCATCTACAATGAGCAGTTCTTC.

The V and J genes are TRBV29-1 and TRBJ2-5, with D maybe TRBD1 (6 bases). The CDR3 is 13 amino acids. Per the germline V gene, CDR1 is SQVTM and CDR2 is ANQGSEA. Trimming removed 1 base from V and 0 bases from J, with 6 bases in between. CDR3 loop: CSVEGTDQETQYF. The DNA of the CDR3 is TGCAGCGTTGAAGGGACAGACCAAGAGACCCAGTACTTC.

The genes are TRBV9 and TRBJ1-1; D call uncertain. Per germline, CDR1 SGDLS and CDR2 YYNGEE. Trimming cost V 3 bases and J 4 bases, with 16 bases left between them. The CDR3 contains 15 residues. CDR3 sequence: CASSASTPAGTEAFF. The CDR3 DNA sequence: TGTGCCAGCAGCGCCTCAACTCCAGCGGGCACTGAAGCTTTCTTT.

V usage is TRBV13 and J usage is TRBJ2-1; D might be TRBD2 (6 bases). This CDR3 spans 16 amino acids. CDR1 PRHDT and CDR2 FYEKMQ come from the germline V gene (reference sequence). Trimming shortened V by 5 bases and J by 2 bases, and 16 bases separated the two germline ends. CDR3 nucleotides: TGTGCCAGCAGCCCTCCTCGCGGGGATGCCTACAATGAGCAGTTCTTC. Its protein is CASSPPRGDAYNEQFF.

This chain links TRBV28 with TRBJ2-4; 7 bases match TRBD1. The CDR3 sequence is 15 residues long. Trimming removed 3 bases from V and 4 bases from J; junction bases left unmatched: 6. The germline gives CDR1 MDHEN, CDR2 SYDVKM. For the CDR3, the DNA is TGTGCCAGCAGTTTCCCGGGACAGAGTAAAAACATTCAGTACTTC. Translation gives CASSFPGQSKNIQYF.

The chain employs TRBV5-1 and TRBJ2-7; TRBD1 matches 8 bases. V lost 0 bases, J lost 6 bases, and 5 bases stayed unmatched. The CDR3 loop spans 14 amino acids. Germline loops: CDR1 SGHRS, CDR2 YFSETQ. The CDR3 bases are TGCGCCAGCAGCTTGGGGCGTCAGGGGGCCGAGCAGTACTTC. It is translated as CASSLGRQGAEQYF.